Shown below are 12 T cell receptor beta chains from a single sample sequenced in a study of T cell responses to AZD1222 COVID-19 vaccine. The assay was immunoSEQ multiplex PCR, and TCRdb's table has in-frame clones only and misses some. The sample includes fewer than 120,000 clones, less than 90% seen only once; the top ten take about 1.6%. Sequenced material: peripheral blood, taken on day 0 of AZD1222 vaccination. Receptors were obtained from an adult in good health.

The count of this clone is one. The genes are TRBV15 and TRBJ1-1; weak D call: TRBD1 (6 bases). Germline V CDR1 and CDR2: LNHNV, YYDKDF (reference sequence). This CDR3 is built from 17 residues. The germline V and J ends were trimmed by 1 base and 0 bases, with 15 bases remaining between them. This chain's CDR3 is CATSRGQGRFMNTEAFF. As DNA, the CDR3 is TGTGCCACCAGCAGAGGGCAGGGGCGCTTCATGAACACTGAAGCTTTCTTT.

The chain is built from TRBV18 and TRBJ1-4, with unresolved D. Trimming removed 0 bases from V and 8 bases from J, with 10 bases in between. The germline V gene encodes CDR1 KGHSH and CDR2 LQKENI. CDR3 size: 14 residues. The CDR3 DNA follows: TGTGCCAGCTCACCACCGACCAGCCCAGAAAAACTGTTTTTT. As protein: CASSPPTSPEKLFF. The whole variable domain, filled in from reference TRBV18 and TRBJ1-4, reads NAGVMQNPRHLVRRRGQEARLRCSPMKGHSHVYWYRQLPEEGLKFMVYLQKENIIDESGMPKERFSAEFPKEGPSILRIQQVVRGDSAAYFCASSPPTSPEKLFFGSGTQLSVL.

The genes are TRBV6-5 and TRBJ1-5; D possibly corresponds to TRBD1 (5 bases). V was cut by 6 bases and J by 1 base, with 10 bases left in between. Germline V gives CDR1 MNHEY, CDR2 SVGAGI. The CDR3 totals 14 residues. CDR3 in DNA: TGTGCCAGCAGCCGCCGGGACAGCAATCAGCCCCAGCATTTT. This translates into CASSRRDSNQPQHF.

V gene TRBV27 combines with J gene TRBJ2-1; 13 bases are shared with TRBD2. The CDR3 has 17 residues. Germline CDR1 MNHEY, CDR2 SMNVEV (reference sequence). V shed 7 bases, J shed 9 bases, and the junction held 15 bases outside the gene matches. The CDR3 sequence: CASISGLAGVPSSEQFF. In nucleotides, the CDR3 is TGTGCCAGCATTTCAGGACTAGCGGGAGTCCCCAGCAGTGAGCAGTTCTTC.

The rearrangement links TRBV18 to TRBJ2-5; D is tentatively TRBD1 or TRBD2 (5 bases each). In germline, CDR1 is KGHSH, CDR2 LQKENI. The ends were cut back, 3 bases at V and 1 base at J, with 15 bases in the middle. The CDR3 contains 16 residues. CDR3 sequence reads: CASSPPSWGSQETQYF. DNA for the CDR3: TGTGCCAGCTCACCCCCCTCCTGGGGGTCCCAAGAGACCCAGTACTTC.

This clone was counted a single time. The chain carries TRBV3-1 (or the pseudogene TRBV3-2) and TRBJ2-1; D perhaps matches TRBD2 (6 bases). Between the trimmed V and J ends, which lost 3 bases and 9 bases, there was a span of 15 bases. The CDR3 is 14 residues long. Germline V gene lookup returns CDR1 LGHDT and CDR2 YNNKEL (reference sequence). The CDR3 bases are TGTGCCAGCAGCCACTTCAACGAAGCGGGTGAGCAGTTCTTC. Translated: CASSHFNEAGEQFF.

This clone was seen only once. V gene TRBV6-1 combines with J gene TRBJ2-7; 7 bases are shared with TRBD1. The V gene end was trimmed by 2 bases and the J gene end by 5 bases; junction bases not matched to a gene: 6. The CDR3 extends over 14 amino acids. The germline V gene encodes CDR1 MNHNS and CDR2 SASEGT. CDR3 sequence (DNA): TGTGCCAGCAGTGAACCCACAGGGGCCAACGAGCAGTACTTC. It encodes CASSEPTGANEQYF.

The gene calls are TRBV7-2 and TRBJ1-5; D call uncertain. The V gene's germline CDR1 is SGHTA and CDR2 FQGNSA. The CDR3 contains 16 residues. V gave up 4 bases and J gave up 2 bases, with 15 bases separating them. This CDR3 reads CASSSQSPSGNQPQHF. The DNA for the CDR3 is TGTGCCAGCAGCTCCCAGAGCCCCAGCGGCAATCAGCCCCAGCATTTT.

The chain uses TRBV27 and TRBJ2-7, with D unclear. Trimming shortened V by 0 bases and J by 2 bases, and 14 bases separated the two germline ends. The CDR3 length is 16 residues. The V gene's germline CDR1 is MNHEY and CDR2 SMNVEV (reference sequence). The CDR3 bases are TGTGCCAGCAGTTTATCCCTCCCCACCAGGACCTACGAGCAGTACTTC. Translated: CASSLSLPTRTYEQYF.

The CDR3 coding sequence is TGCGCCAGCAGCTTTAGTTGGGCCTCCAATGAGCAGTTCTTC. Protein sequence: CASSFSWASNEQFF. J is TRBJ2-1 and V is TRBV5-1; D gene uncertain. Looked up from germline, CDR1 is SGHRS and CDR2 is YFSETQ. V was cut by 2 bases and J by 6 bases, with 12 bases left in between. The CDR3 is 14 residues long. The full variable domain, its missing parts supplied by reference TRBV5-1 and TRBJ2-1, is KAGVTQTPRYLIKTRGQQVTLSCSPISGHRSVSWYQQTPGQGLQFLFEYFSETQRNKGNFPGRFSGRQFSNSRSEMNVSTLELGDSALYLCASSFSWASNEQFFGPGTRLTVL.

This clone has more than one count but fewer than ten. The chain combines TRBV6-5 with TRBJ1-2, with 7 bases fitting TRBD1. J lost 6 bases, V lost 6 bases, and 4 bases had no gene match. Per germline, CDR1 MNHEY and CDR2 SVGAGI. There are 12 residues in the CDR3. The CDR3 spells CASSTGTDGYTF. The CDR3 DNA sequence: TGTGCCAGCAGCACCGGGACAGATGGCTACACCTTC.

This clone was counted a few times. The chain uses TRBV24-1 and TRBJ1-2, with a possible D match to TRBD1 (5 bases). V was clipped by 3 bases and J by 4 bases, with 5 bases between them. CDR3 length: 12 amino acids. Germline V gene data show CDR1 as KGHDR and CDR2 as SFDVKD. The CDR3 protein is CATSDGGYGYTF. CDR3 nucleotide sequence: TGTGCCACCAGTGATGGGGGCTATGGCTACACCTTC.